This T cell receptor (beta chain) appears in the sequencing data of a study of T cell responses to AZD1222 COVID-19 vaccine. Study background: Pooling was applied to second doses at about 4 or about 12 weeks.

Study conclusions and caveats: At baseline, seropositivity was found in only six or seven AZD1222 recipients. Repertoires were obtained solely post-peak T cell response. Most donors were white British and more were female, and clonal diversity was possibly underestimated.

Profiled with immunoSEQ multiplex PCR; TCRdb holds only in-frame clones, not every one. The sample holds approximately 100,000 clones; roughly 89% are singletons and the top ten take 10% to 15%. As regards this clone: Its antigen remains unidentified.

The TCR comes from an adult in good health. The specimen comprised peripheral blood, sampled on day 0 of AZD1222 vaccination.

Written as DNA, the CDR3 is TGTGCCAGCAGCTCTGAGGGAGCTACGCAGTATTTT. It codes for CASSSEGATQYF. This chain uses TRBV6-2 or TRBV6-3 with TRBJ2-3, with D perhaps matching TRBD2 (5 bases). V was trimmed by 6 bases and J by 8 bases, leaving 12 bases between them. CDR1 MNHEY and CDR2 SVGEGT come from the germline V gene. This CDR3 is built from 12 residues.